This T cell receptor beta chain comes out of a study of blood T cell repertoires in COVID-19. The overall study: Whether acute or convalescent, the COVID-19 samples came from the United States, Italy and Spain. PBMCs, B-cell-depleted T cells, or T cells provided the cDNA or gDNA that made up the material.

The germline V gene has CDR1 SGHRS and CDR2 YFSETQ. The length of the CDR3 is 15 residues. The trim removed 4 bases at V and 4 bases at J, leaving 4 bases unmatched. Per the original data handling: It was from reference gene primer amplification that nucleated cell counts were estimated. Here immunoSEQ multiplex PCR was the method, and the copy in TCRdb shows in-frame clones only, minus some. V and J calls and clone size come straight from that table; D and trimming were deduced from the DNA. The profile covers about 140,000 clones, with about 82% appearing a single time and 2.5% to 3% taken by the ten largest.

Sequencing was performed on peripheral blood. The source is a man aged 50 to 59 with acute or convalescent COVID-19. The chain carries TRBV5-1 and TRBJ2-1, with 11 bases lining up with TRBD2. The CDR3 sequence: CASSITSGGYNEQFF. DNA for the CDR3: TGCGCCAGCAGCATTACTAGCGGGGGTTACAATGAGCAGTTCTTC. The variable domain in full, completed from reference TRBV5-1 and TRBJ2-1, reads KAGVTQTPRYLIKTRGQQVTLSCSPISGHRSVSWYQQTPGQGLQFLFEYFSETQRNKGNFPGRFSGRQFSNSRSEMNVSTLELGDSALYLCASSITSGGYNEQFFGPGTRLTVL.